Listed below are T cell receptor beta chains from one sample, sequenced in a study of blood T cell repertoires in COVID-19. This table comes from immunoSEQ multiplex PCR, and its TCRdb copy is limited to in-frame clones, with some not included. Of under 200,000 clones listed, approximately 85% are singletons. Sequenced input: peripheral blood. The receptors were sampled from a woman at least 80 years old with acute or convalescent COVID-19. Both conserved end residues are part of each CDR3. D genes are given only for firm matches. Size tells how often a clone was seen (once, few, many) or the class of an expanded clone, and some rows leave it out.

D	V	J	size	DNA	CDR3
-	TRBV5-1	TRBJ2-1	once	TGCGCCAGCAGCATGAGTCATATTGAGCAGTTCTTC	CASSMSHIEQFF
-	TRBV10-3	TRBJ1-2	-	TGTGCCATCAGTGGGGAGGGGTACTATGGCTACACCTTC	CAISGEGYYGYTF
-	TRBV28	TRBJ1-6	-	TGTGCCAGCAGTTCCCCCGGGACATACGGTTCACCCCTCCACTTT	CASSSPGTYGSPLHF
-	TRBV3-1/TRBV3-2	TRBJ1-4	few	TGTGCCAGCAGCCAAGTAGAGGGGGAACTGTTTTTT	CASSQVEGELFF
TRBD1	TRBV7-9	TRBJ1-1	-	TGTGCCAGCAGCTCCGGGATAACAGGGGACACTGAAGCTTTCTTT	CASSSGITGDTEAFF
-	TRBV28	TRBJ1-4	-	TGTGCCAGCAGTTCGAGTACAGCAACTAATGAAAAACTGTTTTTT	CASSSSTATNEKLFF
-	TRBV28	TRBJ1-3	few	TGTGCCAGCAGTTTATGGGAGTGGTCTGGAAACACCATATATTTT	CASSLWEWSGNTIYF
-	TRBV7-2	TRBJ2-3	once	TGTGCCAGCAGCTTGGGGGCAGGCGATACGCAGTATTTT	CASSLGAGDTQYF
-	TRBV6-2/TRBV6-3	TRBJ1-2	-	TGTGCCAGCAGTTATGCCGGTACCTATGGCTACACCTTC	CASSYAGTYGYTF
-	TRBV28	TRBJ2-7	-	TGTGCCAGCAGTTTAAGGCAGGGTACCTACGAGCAGTACTTC	CASSLRQGTYEQYF
-	TRBV7-2	TRBJ1-5	-	TGTGCCAGCAGCCCCGGAACAGGGTTCTTCAATCAGCCCCAGCATTTT	CASSPGTGFFNQPQHF
TRBD2	TRBV2	TRBJ2-1	-	TGTGCCAGCAGATCCCTAGCGGGAAAGATGAATGAGCAGTTCTTC	CASRSLAGKMNEQFF
-	TRBV7-9	TRBJ1-2	once	TGTGCCAGCAGCCCCCGGGCCGTTGAGGGATCTAACTATGGCTACACCTTC	CASSPRAVEGSNYGYTF
-	TRBV28	TRBJ1-2	few	TGTGCCAGCACCTCCGACGAGGAGTCCATCCTTTATGGCTACACCTTC	CASTSDEESILYGYTF
-	TRBV30	TRBJ1-3	-	TGTGCCTGGAGTGTCGGGCTCGGGGGGCACGGAAACACCATATATTTT	CAWSVGLGGHGNTIYF
TRBD1	TRBV5-1	TRBJ1-2	many	TGCGCCAGCAGCTCGGGACAGACCGAATATGGCTACACCTTC	CASSSGQTEYGYTF
TRBD2	TRBV7-2	TRBJ2-7	-	TGTGCCAGCAGCTCTAGCGGGTCTTCCTACTACGAGCAGTACTTC	CASSSSGSSYYEQYF
TRBD2	TRBV18	TRBJ2-2	-	TGTGCCAGCTCACCACCGACCGGGAGGAGCACCGGGGAGCTGTTTTTT	CASSPPTGRSTGELFF
-	TRBV7-9	TRBJ1-1	-	TGTGCCAGCAGCTTATTAGTGCTGAACACTGAAGCTTTCTTT	CASSLLVLNTEAFF
-	TRBV27	TRBJ1-5	once	TGTGCCAGCAGTTTGAACGCGCGCCAGCCCCAGCATTTT	CASSLNARQPQHF
TRBD2	TRBV7-6	TRBJ2-7	-	TGTGCCAGCAGCTTAGAACCCGACAGGGGGACTAGCGGGGCCCACTCCTACGAGCAGTACTTC	CASSLEPDRGTSGAHSYEQYF
-	TRBV5-5	TRBJ1-6	-	TGTGCCAGCAGCTTGACTATTTTAATGGGTAATTCACCCCTCCACTTT	CASSLTILMGNSPLHF
TRBD2	TRBV3-1/TRBV3-2	TRBJ2-1	-	TGTGCCAGCGAACCGGGACTAGCGGGAGTGGGCAATGAGCAGTTCTTC	CASEPGLAGVGNEQFF
-	TRBV30	TRBJ1-4	-	TGTGCCTGGAGCCTTAGAGGAGGGCAGAAACTGTTTTTT	CAWSLRGGQKLFF
TRBD1	TRBV29-1	TRBJ1-4	-	TGCAGCGTCAACGACAGGGGAGGCGATGAAAAACTGTTTTTT	CSVNDRGGDEKLFF
-	TRBV18	TRBJ2-1	-	TGTGCCAGCTCTCAGAGCGGTAGCTCCTACAATGAGCAGTTCTTC	CASSQSGSSYNEQFF
-	TRBV5-6	TRBJ1-1	-	TGTGCCAGCAGCTTGGACAGGATGAACACTGAAGCTTTCTTT	CASSLDRMNTEAFF
-	TRBV5-1	TRBJ1-1	-	TGCGCCAGCAGCTTGTCCTCGGTGAACACTGAAGCTTTCTTT	CASSLSSVNTEAFF
-	TRBV2	TRBJ2-3	once	TGTGCCAGCAAGAAACCCCTAGCTTCAAATACGCAGTATTTT	CASKKPLASNTQYF
-	TRBV5-1	TRBJ1-2	once	TGCGCCAGCAGGGACACAGAGTACTATGGCTACACCTTC	CASRDTEYYGYTF
-	TRBV12-5	TRBJ2-1	-	TGTGCTAGTGGTTCCCCGCGGGACTCAGAGTACAATGAGCAGTTCTTC	CASGSPRDSEYNEQFF
-	TRBV19	TRBJ1-4	-	TGTGCCACTAGCGTTAGGACACGAAATGAAAAACTGTTTTTT	CATSVRTRNEKLFF
-	TRBV27	TRBJ1-2	-	TGTGCCAGCAGTTTATCGCCAGTCTATGGCTACACCTTC	CASSLSPVYGYTF
-	TRBV6-1	TRBJ2-6	-	TGTGCCAGCAGTGGGGAGAAAATCATTAATTCTGGGGCCAACGTCCTGACTTTC	CASSGEKIINSGANVLTF
TRBD1	TRBV28	TRBJ2-5	-	TGTGCCAGCGCTGGGCAGGGGGCAGGGGAGACCCAGTACTTC	CASAGQGAGETQYF
-	TRBV6-2/TRBV6-3	TRBJ1-5	-	TGTGCCAGCAGCTCCCTCGCAGGGGCAGTTGGCAATCAGCCCCAGCATTTT	CASSSLAGAVGNQPQHF
-	TRBV9	TRBJ2-1	-	TGTGCCAGCAGCGTAGTGGTCGGGAGAGGAAATGAGCAGTTCTTC	CASSVVVGRGNEQFF
TRBD1	TRBV29-1	TRBJ1-1	-	TGCAGCGTTGGTCAGGGGGCGGGCACTGAAGCTTTCTTT	CSVGQGAGTEAFF
-	TRBV29-1	TRBJ1-1	-	TGCAGCATACGGAGGGATGGCACTGAAGCTTTCTTT	CSIRRDGTEAFF
TRBD1	TRBV6-6	TRBJ2-7	few	TGTGCCAGCAGTTACTCGGGGACAGAGTACTACGAGCAGTACTTC	CASSYSGTEYYEQYF
TRBD2	TRBV3-1/TRBV3-2	TRBJ2-7	-	TGTGCCAGCAGCTTTTCACTAGCGGGAGGGCGCGAGCAGTACTTC	CASSFSLAGGREQYF
-	TRBV19	TRBJ1-1	-	TGTGCCAGTATGAATCCGGGGAACACTGAAGCTTTCTTT	CASMNPGNTEAFF
-	TRBV5-1	TRBJ2-5	-	TGCGCCAGCAGCTTGGCATGGGGACTGGCACAAGAGACCCAGTACTTC	CASSLAWGLAQETQYF
-	TRBV28	TRBJ1-6	-	TGTGCCAGCAGTTCCGCAGGGCCTTCACCCCTCCACTTT	CASSSAGPSPLHF
TRBD2	TRBV9	TRBJ2-3	-	TGTGCCAGCAGCGTAGTAACGGGGGGGCGCACAGATACGCAGTATTTT	CASSVVTGGRTDTQYF
TRBD1	TRBV7-9	TRBJ1-4	-	TGTGCCAGCAGGGCTGGGACAGGGGGTGTTGAAAAACTGTTTTTT	CASRAGTGGVEKLFF
-	TRBV30	TRBJ2-3	-	TGTGCCTGGAGTGTACGTACATTAGGGAGGCGTACGCAGTATTTT	CAWSVRTLGRRTQYF
TRBD1	TRBV28	TRBJ1-5	-	TGTGCCAGCACCCCAGTTCAGGGGGATCAGCCCCAGCATTTT	CASTPVQGDQPQHF
TRBD2	TRBV4-3	TRBJ2-1	-	TGCGCCAGCAGCCTAGACAGGTGGCTAGCGGGAGGTAATGAGCAGTTCTTC	CASSLDRWLAGGNEQFF
-	TRBV3-1/TRBV3-2	TRBJ1-1	-	TGTGCCAGCAGCCAAGGGGGCCGGGAAGCTTTCTTT	CASSQGGREAFF
TRBD1	TRBV18	TRBJ2-3	-	TGTGCCAGCTCGTCCGGGACAGGGAACACAGATACGCAGTATTTT	CASSSGTGNTDTQYF
-	TRBV7-9	TRBJ1-2	-	TGTGCCAGCAGCCCAGGGGATTATGGCTACACCTTC	CASSPGDYGYTF
-	TRBV7-2	TRBJ1-1	few	TGTGCCAGCAGCATTAGGGTTTCAGGGACTGAAGCTTTCTTT	CASSIRVSGTEAFF
TRBD2	TRBV19	TRBJ2-3	-	TGTGCCAGTAGTATCCTAGCGGGAGTAGCGGATACGCAGTATTTT	CASSILAGVADTQYF
TRBD1	TRBV7-2	TRBJ1-2	-	TGTGCCAGCAGCTTAGGGGGGACAGGGAAAACCTATGGCTACACCTTC	CASSLGGTGKTYGYTF
-	TRBV29-1	TRBJ2-5	-	TGCAGCGTAGCGGGTGGTCAAGAGACCCAGTACTTC	CSVAGGQETQYF
-	TRBV5-1	TRBJ1-2	-	TGCGCCAGCAGGCGGACACCGCAGGACTATGGCTACACCTTC	CASRRTPQDYGYTF
-	TRBV21-1	TRBJ1-5	-	TGTGCCAGCAGCAAAGGGATCGTGACAGGGGATAGCAATCAGCCCCAGCATTTT	CASSKGIVTGDSNQPQHF
-	TRBV18	TRBJ2-3	-	TGTGCCAGCTCACCAGCGGGGAGCACAGATACGCAGTATTTT	CASSPAGSTDTQYF
TRBD1	TRBV13	TRBJ1-2	-	TGTGCCAGCAGCTTTGACAGGGGCCTCCGTGGCTACACCTTC	CASSFDRGLRGYTF